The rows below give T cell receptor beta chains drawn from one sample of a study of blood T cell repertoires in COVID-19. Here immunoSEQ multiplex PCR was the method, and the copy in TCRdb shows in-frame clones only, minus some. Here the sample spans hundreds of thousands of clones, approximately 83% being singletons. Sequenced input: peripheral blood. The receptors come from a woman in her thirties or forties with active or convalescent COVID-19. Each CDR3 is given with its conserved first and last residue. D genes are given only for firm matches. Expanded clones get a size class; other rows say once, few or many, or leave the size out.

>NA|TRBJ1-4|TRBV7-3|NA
TGTGCCAGCAGCCCCTCTGCAACTAATGAAAAACTGTTTTTT
CASSPSATNEKLFF
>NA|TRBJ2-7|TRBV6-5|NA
TGTGCCAGCAAACAGGGAACCTACGAGCAGTACTTC
CASKQGTYEQYF
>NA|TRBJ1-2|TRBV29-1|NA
TGCAGCGTTGAATTTGCGGGCATGGAAGGCTACACCTTC
CSVEFAGMEGYTF
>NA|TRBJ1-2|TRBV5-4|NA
TGTGCCAGCAGCTTGGGGGGCCAGTCGACTGGCTACACCTTC
CASSLGGQSTGYTF
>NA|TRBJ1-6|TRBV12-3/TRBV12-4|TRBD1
TGTGCCAGCAGTTTTACAGGGGTGGGCCTCCACTTT
CASSFTGVGLHF
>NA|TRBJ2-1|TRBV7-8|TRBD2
TGTGCCAGCAGTTCTCAAGTCGGGGAGGGCGGCTACAATGAGCAGTTCTTC
CASSSQVGEGGYNEQFF
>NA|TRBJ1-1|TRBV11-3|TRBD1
TGTGCCAGCAGCCCATCAGGGGGAATGAACACTGAAGCTTTCTTT
CASSPSGGMNTEAFF
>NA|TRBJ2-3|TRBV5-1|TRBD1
TGCGCCAGCAGCTTGGTGGGTCAGGGGGCAGATACGCAGTATTTT
CASSLVGQGADTQYF
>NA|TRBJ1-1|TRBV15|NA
TGTGCCACCAGCAGACGGGGGGACGACACTGAAGCTTTCTTT
CATSRRGDDTEAFF
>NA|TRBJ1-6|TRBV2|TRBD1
TGTGCCAGCAGAGACAGGGTCCTTTCACCCCTCCACTTT
CASRDRVLSPLHF
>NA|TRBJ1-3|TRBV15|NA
TGTGCCACCAGCAGAGATCAGGGGACTGGAAACACCATATATTTT
CATSRDQGTGNTIYF
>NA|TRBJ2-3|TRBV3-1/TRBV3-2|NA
TGTGCCAGCAGCCAAGCCGCTAGCTATCTCACAGATACGCAGTATTTT
CASSQAASYLTDTQYF
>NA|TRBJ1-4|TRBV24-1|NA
TGTGCCACCAGTGATCCCCACAGGGCAGGGAATGAAAAACTGTTTTTT
CATSDPHRAGNEKLFF
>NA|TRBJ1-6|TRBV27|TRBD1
TGTGCCAGCAGTGACCGGGACAGGGGCAATTCACCCCTCCACTTT
CASSDRDRGNSPLHF
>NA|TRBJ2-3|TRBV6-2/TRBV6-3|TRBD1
TGTGCCAGCAGTGACAGGGGGCGGGCGGATACGCAGTATTTT
CASSDRGRADTQYF
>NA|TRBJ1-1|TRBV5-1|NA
TGCGCCAGCAGCTTGGGCGCAGGGGCCAACACTGAAGCTTTCTTT
CASSLGAGANTEAFF
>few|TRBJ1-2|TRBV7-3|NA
TGTGCCAGCAGCTTGGGAGGGAACTATGGCTACACCTTC
CASSLGGNYGYTF
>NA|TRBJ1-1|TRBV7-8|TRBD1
TGTGCCAGCAGCCTCCTTGGTAAGGGGGCGAACACTGAAGCTTTCTTT
CASSLLGKGANTEAFF
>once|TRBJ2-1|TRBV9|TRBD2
TGTGCCAGCAGCGTAGACCCCGGACTAGGGGTTTACAATGAGCAGTTCTTC
CASSVDPGLGVYNEQFF
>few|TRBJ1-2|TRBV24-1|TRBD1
TGTGCCACCAGTGATGGGACAGGCCGCTATGGCTACACCTTC
CATSDGTGRYGYTF
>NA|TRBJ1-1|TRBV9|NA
TGTGCCAGCAACACGGCCACAGGCCTAGGCACTGAAGCTTTCTTT
CASNTATGLGTEAFF
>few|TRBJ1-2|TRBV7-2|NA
TGTGCCAGCAGCCCCCAACAGGGCAACTATGGCTACACCTTC
CASSPQQGNYGYTF
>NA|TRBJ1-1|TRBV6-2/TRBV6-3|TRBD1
TGTGCCAGCAGTTCACTAAGGACAGGCGGGGCCGAAGCTTTCTTT
CASSSLRTGGAEAFF
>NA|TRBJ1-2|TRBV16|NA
TGTGCCAGCAGCCCCGGGGGGACTAACTATGGCTACACCTTC
CASSPGGTNYGYTF
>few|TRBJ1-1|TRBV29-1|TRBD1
TGCAGCGCCTACGGCGCAGGGGGTTTGATCACTGAAGCTTTCTTT
CSAYGAGGLITEAFF
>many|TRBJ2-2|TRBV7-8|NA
TGTGCCAGCAGCCCTAACAGGGTTTCGAACACCGGGGAGCTGTTTTTT
CASSPNRVSNTGELFF
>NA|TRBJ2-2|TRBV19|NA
TGTGCCAGTAGTATAGGAGGGTGGACCGGGGAGCTGTTTTTT
CASSIGGWTGELFF